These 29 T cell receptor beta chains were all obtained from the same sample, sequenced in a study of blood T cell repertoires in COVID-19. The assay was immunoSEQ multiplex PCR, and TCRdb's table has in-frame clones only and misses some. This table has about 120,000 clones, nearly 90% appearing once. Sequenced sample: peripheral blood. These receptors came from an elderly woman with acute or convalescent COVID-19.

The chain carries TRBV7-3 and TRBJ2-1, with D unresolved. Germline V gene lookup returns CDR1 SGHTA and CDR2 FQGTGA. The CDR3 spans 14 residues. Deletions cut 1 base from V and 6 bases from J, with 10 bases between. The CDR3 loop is CASSLMAWSNEQFF. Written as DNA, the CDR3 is TGTGCCAGCAGCTTAATGGCCTGGAGCAATGAGCAGTTCTTC.

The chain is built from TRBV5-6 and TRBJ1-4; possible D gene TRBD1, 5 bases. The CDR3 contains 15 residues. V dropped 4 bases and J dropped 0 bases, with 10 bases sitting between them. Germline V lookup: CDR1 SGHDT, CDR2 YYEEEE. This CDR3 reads CASSRRGATNEKLFF. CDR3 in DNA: TGTGCCAGCAGCCGGAGGGGTGCAACTAATGAAAAACTGTTTTTT.

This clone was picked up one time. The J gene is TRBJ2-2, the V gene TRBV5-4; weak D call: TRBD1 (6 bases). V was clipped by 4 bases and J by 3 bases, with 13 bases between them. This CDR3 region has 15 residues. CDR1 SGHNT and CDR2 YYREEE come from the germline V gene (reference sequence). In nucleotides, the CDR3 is TGTGCCAGCAGCATCGGACAGACAGACACCGGGGAGCTGTTTTTT. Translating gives CASSIGQTDTGELFF.

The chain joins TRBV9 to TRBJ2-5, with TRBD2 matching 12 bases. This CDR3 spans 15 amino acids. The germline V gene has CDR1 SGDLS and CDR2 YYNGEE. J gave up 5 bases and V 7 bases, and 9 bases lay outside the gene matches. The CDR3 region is CASGLAGGPGETQYF. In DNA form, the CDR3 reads TGTGCCAGCGGGCTAGCGGGAGGGCCAGGGGAGACCCAGTACTTC.

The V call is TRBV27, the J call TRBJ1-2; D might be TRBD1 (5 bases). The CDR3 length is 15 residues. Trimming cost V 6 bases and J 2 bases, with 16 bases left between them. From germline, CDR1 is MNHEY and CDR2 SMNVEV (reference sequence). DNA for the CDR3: TGTGCCAGCAGAACAGGACGACTCGTCAACTATGGCTACACCTTC. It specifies CASRTGRLVNYGYTF.

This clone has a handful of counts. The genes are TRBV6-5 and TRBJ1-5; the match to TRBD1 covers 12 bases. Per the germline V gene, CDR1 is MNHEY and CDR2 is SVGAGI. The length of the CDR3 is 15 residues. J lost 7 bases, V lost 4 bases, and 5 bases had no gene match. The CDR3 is CASSLGTGGFQPQHF. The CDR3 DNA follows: TGTGCCAGCAGTTTGGGGACAGGGGGCTTCCAGCCCCAGCATTTT.

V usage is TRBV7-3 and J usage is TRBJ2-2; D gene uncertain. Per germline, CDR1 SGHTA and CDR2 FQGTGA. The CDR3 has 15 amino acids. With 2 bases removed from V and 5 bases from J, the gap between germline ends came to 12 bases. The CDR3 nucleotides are TGTGCCAGCAGCTTAGAACGAGGCTGGACCGGGGAGCTGTTTTTT. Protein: CASSLERGWTGELFF.

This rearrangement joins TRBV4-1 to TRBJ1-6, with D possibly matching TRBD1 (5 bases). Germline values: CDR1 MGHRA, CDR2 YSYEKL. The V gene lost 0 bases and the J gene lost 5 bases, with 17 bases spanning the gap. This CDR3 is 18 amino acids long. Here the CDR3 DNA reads TGCGCCAGCAGCCAAGAAATTGGGCAGGGCTGGAATAATTCACCCCTCCACTTT. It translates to CASSQEIGQGWNNSPLHF.

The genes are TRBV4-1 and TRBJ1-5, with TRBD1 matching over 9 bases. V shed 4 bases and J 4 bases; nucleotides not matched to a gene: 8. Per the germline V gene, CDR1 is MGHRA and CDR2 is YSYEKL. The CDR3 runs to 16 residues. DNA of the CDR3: TGCGCCAGCAGCCCCGGACAGGGGCCCCCTAATCAGCCCCAGCATTTT. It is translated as CASSPGQGPPNQPQHF.

CDR3 bases: TGTGCCAGCAGCGGTACAGGGGGTGGCTACACCTTC. This encodes CASSGTGGGYTF. The rearrangement links TRBV9 to TRBJ1-2; 8 bases fit TRBD1. This CDR3 contains 12 residues. The junction had 2 bases not matched to a gene; V was cut back by 3 bases and J by 7 bases. Germline V gives CDR1 SGDLS, CDR2 YYNGEE. Supplemented by reference TRBV9 and TRBJ1-2, the full variable domain reads DSGVTQTPKHLITATGQRVTLRCSPRSGDLSVYWYQQSLDQGLQFLIQYYNGEERAKGNILERFSAQQFPDLHSELNLSSLELGDSALYFCASSGTGGGYTFGSGTRLTVV.

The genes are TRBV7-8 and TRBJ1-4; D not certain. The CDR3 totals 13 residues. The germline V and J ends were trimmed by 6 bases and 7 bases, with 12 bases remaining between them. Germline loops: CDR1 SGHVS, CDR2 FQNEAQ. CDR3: CASRRDGSEKLFF. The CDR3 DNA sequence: TGTGCCAGCAGACGAGATGGGAGTGAAAAACTGTTTTTT.

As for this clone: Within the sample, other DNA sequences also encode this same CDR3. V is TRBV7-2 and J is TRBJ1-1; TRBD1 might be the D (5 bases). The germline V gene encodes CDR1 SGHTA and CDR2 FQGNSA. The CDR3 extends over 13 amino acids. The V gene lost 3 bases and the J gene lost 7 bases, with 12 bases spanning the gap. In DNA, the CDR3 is TGTGCCAGCAGCTTGGGGGGTCGCGGTGAAGCTTTCTTT. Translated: CASSLGGRGEAFF.

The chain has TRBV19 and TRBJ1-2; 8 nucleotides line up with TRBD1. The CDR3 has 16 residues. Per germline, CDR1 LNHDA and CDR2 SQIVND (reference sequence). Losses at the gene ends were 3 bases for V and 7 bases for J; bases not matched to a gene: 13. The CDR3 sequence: CASSISQGASFFGYTF. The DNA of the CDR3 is TGTGCCAGTAGTATTTCCCAGGGGGCCTCCTTCTTTGGCTACACCTTC.

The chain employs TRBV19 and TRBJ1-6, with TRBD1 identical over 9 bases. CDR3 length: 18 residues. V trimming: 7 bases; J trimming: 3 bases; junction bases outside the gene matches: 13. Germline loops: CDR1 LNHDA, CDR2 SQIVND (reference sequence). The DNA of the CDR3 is TGTGCCAGTAAAATGAACGCGGGACAGGGACTCTATAATTCACCCCTCCACTTT. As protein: CASKMNAGQGLYNSPLHF.

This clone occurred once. Here the CDR3 reads CASSLQGLSNQPQHF. CDR3 DNA sequence: TGTGCCAGCAGTTTACAGGGTTTAAGCAATCAGCCCCAGCATTTT. The rearrangement joins TRBV28 to TRBJ1-5; weak D call: TRBD1 (5 bases). The CDR3 has 15 amino acids. The V gene lost 2 bases and the J gene lost 1 base, with 9 bases spanning the gap. Germline-derived CDR1 and CDR2 are MDHEN and SYDVKM.

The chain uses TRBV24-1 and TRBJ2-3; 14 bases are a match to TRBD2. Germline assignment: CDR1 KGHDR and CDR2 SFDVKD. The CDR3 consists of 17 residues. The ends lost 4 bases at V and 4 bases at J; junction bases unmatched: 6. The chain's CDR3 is CATSDPGLAGASDTQYF. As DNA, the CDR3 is TGTGCCACCAGTGACCCGGGACTAGCGGGAGCTTCAGATACGCAGTATTTT.

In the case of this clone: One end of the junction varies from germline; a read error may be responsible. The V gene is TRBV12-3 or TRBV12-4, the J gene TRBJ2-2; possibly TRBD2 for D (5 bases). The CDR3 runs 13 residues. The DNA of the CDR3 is TGTGCCAGCAGTGCTCTATTCACCGGGGAGCCGTTTTTT. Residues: CASSALFTGEPFF.

The CDR3: CASSLSRGVGYGYTF. The CDR3 nucleotides are TGTGCCAGCAGCTTATCTAGAGGTGTAGGCTATGGCTACACCTTC. V is TRBV11-2 and J is TRBJ1-2, with D unclear. CDR3 length: 15 residues. Germline V gives CDR1 SGHAT, CDR2 FQNNGV. Trimming took off 2 bases at V and 4 bases at J, with 14 bases between the two ends.

CDR3 sequence: CASSRGINWQETQYF. CDR3 nucleotides: TGCGCCAGCAGCCGAGGGATTAATTGGCAAGAGACCCAGTACTTC. This chain links TRBV4-3 with TRBJ2-5, with TRBD2 as a possible D gene (5 bases). The CDR3 is 15 amino acids. With 4 bases removed from V and 2 bases from J, the gap between germline ends came to 14 bases. CDR1 is LGHNA, CDR2 YSLEER, per germline.

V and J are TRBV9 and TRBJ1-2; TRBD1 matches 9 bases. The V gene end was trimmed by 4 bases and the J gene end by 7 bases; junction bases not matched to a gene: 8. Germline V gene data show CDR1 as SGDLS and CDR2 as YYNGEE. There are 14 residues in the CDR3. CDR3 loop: CASSPGTGSRGYTF. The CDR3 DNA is TGTGCCAGCAGCCCCGGGACAGGGAGTCGTGGCTACACCTTC.

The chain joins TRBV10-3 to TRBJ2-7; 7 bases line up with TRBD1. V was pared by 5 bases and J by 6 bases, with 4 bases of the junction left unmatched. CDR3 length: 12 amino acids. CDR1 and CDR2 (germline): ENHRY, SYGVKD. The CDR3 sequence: CAISQTGPEQYF. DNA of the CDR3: TGTGCCATCAGTCAGACAGGGCCCGAGCAGTACTTC.

CDR3 region: CASRGDLNTGELFF. The CDR3 bases are TGTGCCAGTCGGGGGGACCTTAACACCGGGGAGCTGTTTTTT. This rearrangement joins TRBV5-8 to TRBJ2-2; 7 bases are shared with TRBD2. Germline V gene sequence: CDR1 SGHTS, CDR2 YDEGEE. The CDR3 has 14 amino acids. V shed 8 bases, J shed 2 bases, and the junction held 6 bases outside the gene matches.

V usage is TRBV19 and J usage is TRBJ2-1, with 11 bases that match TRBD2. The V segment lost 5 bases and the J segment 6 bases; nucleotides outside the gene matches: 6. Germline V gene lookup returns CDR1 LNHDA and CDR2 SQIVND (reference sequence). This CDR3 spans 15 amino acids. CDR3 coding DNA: TGTGCCAGTAGTGTCTCTAGCGGGGGGCCCAATGAGCAGTTCTTC. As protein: CASSVSSGGPNEQFF. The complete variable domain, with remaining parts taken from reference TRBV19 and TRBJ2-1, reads DGGITQSPKYLFRKEGQNVTLSCEQNLNHDAMYWYRQDPGQGLRLIYYSQIVNDFQKGDIAEGYSVSREKKESFPLTVTSAQKNPTAFYLCASSVSSGGPNEQFFGPGTRLTVL.

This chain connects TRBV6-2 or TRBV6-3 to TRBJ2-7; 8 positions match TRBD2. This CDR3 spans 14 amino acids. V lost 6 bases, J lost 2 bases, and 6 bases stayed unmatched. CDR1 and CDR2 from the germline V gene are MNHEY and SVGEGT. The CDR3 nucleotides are TGTGCCAGCAGCTCGGGACTAGGGCCCTACGAGCAGTACTTC. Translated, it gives CASSSGLGPYEQYF.

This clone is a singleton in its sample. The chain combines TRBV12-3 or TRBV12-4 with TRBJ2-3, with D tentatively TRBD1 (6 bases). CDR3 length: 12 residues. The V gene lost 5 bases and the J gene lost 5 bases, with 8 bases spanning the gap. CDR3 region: CASSMGQDTQYF. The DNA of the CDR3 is TGTGCCAGCAGTATGGGACAAGATACGCAGTATTTT.

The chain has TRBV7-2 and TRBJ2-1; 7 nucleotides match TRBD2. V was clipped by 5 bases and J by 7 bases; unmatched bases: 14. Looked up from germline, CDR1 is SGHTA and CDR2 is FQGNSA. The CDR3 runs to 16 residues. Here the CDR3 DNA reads TGTGCCAGCAGCAGCCGTAGGGGAGGGGTAAGGAATGAGCAGTTCTTC. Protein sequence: CASSSRRGGVRNEQFF.

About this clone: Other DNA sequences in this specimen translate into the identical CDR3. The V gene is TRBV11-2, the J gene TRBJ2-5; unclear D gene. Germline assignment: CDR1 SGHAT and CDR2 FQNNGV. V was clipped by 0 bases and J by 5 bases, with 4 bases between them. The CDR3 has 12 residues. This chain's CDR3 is CASSLDRETQYF. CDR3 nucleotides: TGTGCCAGCAGCTTAGACAGGGAGACCCAGTACTTC.

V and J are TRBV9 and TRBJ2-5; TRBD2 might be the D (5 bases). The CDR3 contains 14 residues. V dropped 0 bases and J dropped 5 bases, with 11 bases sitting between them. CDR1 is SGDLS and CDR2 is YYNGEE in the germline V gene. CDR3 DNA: TGTGCCAGCAGCGTAGGAGGGTCCAGCGAGACCCAGTACTTC. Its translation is CASSVGGSSETQYF. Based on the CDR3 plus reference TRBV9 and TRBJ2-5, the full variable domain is DSGVTQTPKHLITATGQRVTLRCSPRSGDLSVYWYQQSLDQGLQFLIQYYNGEERAKGNILERFSAQQFPDLHSELNLSSLELGDSALYFCASSVGGSSETQYFGPGTRLLVL.

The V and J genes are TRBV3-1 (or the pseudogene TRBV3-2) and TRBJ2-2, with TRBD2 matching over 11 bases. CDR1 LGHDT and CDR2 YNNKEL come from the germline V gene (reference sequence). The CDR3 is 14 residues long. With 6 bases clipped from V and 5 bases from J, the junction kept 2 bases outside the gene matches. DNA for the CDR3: TGTGCCAGCAGGCTAGCGGGAGGTACCGGGGAGCTGTTTTTT. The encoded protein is CASRLAGGTGELFF.